This T cell receptor (beta chain) was captured in a study of beta chain features in type 1 diabetes. Sequenced material consisted of expressed TCRB transcripts (all of the isolated RNA was reverse transcribed). Profiling relied on immunoSEQ multiplex PCR, and the TCRdb table lists in-frame clones only, not all of them. The table includes just over 600,000 clones, around 15% detected once. The V gene's germline CDR1 is SGHDN and CDR2 FVKESK. The CDR3 runs 15 residues. With V trimmed by 6 bases and J by 2 bases, 6 bases remained unmatched. Source material: naive CD4+ T cells from blood. V is TRBV14 and J is TRBJ2-7; TRBD2 agrees at 11 bases. The clonotype was recovered from a man younger than 35 in good health. The CDR3 DNA reads TGTGCCAGCAGTCGTATAGCGGGAGGGCCCTACGAGCAGTACTTC. Protein product: CASSRIAGGPYEQYF.